The 14 T cell receptor beta chains reported below all come from one sample, sequenced in a study of CD4 T cells in relation to SARS-CoV-2 and coronaviruses. The unexposed donors gave CD4+ T cells in about 2011-2018, prior to COVID-19. After more than eight days of culture, CD4+ T cells were isolated. What these receptors recognize is not known. The table came from immunoSEQ multiplex PCR; TCRdb's copy has only in-frame clones and leaves some out. The table includes 25,000 to 30,000 clones, more than 75% detected once. Sequencing used CD4+ T cells from PBMCs, cultured in vitro. These TCRs come from a human donor in good health.

The gene calls are TRBV29-1 and TRBJ2-3, with 8 bases identical to TRBD1. Germline V gene sequence: CDR1 SQVTM, CDR2 ANQGSEA. There are 15 residues in the CDR3. Trimming at V came to 3 bases and at J to 2 bases, leaving 7 bases not matched to a gene. This chain's CDR3 is CSVEKTGAITDTQYF. The CDR3 DNA reads TGCAGCGTTGAGAAGACAGGGGCTATCACAGATACGCAGTATTTT.

Here the CDR3 reads CASSLSQGLANEKLFF. The CDR3 coding sequence is TGTGCCAGCAGCTTGTCGCAGGGGTTAGCTAATGAAAAACTGTTTTTT. The chain has TRBV5-5 and TRBJ1-4; D is perhaps TRBD1 (6 bases). This CDR3 contains 16 residues. V was shortened by 1 base and J by 3 bases, with 13 bases between the two germline ends. CDR1 SGHKS and CDR2 YYEKEE come from the germline V gene (reference sequence). Looking up the rest from reference TRBV5-5 and TRBJ1-4 gives the full variable domain: DAGVTQSPTHLIKTRGQQVTLRCSPISGHKSVSWYQQVLGQGPQFIFQYYEKEERGRGNFPDRFSARQFPNYSSELNVNALLLGDSALYLCASSLSQGLANEKLFFGSGTQLSVL.

J is TRBJ2-3 and V is TRBV11-3; D is perhaps TRBD2 (7 bases). Germline loops: CDR1 SGHNT, CDR2 YENEEA. The CDR3 runs 15 residues. Trimming stripped 2 bases from V and 2 bases from J, with 11 bases between. CDR3 residues: CASSLTGGPTDTQYF. CDR3 sequence (DNA): TGTGCCAGCAGCTTAACGGGGGGCCCCACAGATACGCAGTATTTT.

This chain connects TRBV6-1 to TRBJ2-1; 11 bases align to TRBD2. This CDR3 is 17 amino acids long. V shed 3 bases and J 3 bases; nucleotides not matched to a gene: 7. The V gene's germline CDR1 is MNHNS and CDR2 SASEGT. The CDR3 coding sequence is TGTGCCAGCAGTGATCAAGGGACTAGCGGAATCTACAATGAGCAGTTCTTC. It encodes CASSDQGTSGIYNEQFF.

The V gene is TRBV5-1, the J gene TRBJ2-7, with TRBD2 matching 13 bases. V lost 4 bases, J lost 0 bases, and 13 bases stayed unmatched. The CDR3 totals 19 residues. The germline V gene has CDR1 SGHRS and CDR2 YFSETQ. The CDR3 is CASSPRGLAGASDSYEQYF. The CDR3 region has the DNA TGCGCCAGCAGCCCCCGAGGACTAGCGGGGGCCTCAGACTCCTACGAGCAGTACTTC.

In this sample, this clone turned up once. One junction end disagrees with the germline gene, perhaps due to a read error. The chain recombines TRBV10-3 with TRBJ1-2; D uncertain. The CDR3 loop spans 13 amino acids. CDR1 is ENHRY and CDR2 is SYGVKD in the germline V gene. The CDR3 region has the DNA TGTGCCATCAGTGATCTGATAGCTCCTGGCTGCACCTTC. This codes for CAISDLIAPGCTF.

This clone showed up just a few times. V and J are TRBV7-9 and TRBJ1-5, with unresolved D. This CDR3 has 15 residues. Germline values: CDR1 SEHNR, CDR2 FQNEAQ (reference sequence). The germline V and J ends were trimmed by 6 bases and 0 bases, with 12 bases remaining between them. The CDR3 DNA sequence: TGTGCCAGCAGTGGTGGAACGGCTAGCAATCAGCCCCAGCATTTT. The encoded protein is CASSGGTASNQPQHF. Based on the CDR3 plus reference TRBV7-9 and TRBJ1-5, the full variable domain is DTGVSQNPRHKITKRGQNVTFRCDPISEHNRLYWYRQTLGQGPEFLTYFQNEAQLEKSRLLSDRFSAERPKGSFSTLEIQRTEQGDSAMYLCASSGGTASNQPQHFGDGTRLSIL.

The genes are TRBV28 and TRBJ1-5; no definite D call. This CDR3 spans 15 amino acids. Germline CDR1 reads MDHEN; CDR2 reads SYDVKM. V was trimmed by 4 bases and J by 1 base, leaving 11 bases between them. The CDR3 is CASSSPLRSNQPQHF. DNA of the CDR3: TGTGCCAGCAGTTCCCCTCTTAGAAGCAATCAGCCCCAGCATTTT. The full variable domain, its missing parts supplied by reference TRBV28 and TRBJ1-5, is DVKVTQSSRYLVKRTGEKVFLECVQDMDHENMFWYRQDPGLGLRLIYFSYDVKMKEKGDIPEGYSVSREKKERFSLILESASTNQTSMYLCASSSPLRSNQPQHFGDGTRLSIL.

Worth noting for this clone: The DNA is omitted, as the CDR3 cannot be located on it reliably, and the CDR3 follows TCRdb's listing. This sequence joins TRBV19 and TRBJ2-2; TRBD1, as called in the table, went unchecked against the DNA. The CDR3 has 16 amino acids, counting both end residues. Germline V gives CDR1 LNHDA, CDR2 SQIVND (reference sequence). This CDR3 reads CASTSDRTPDTGELFF.

The chain has TRBV9 and TRBJ2-7, with 7 bases fitting TRBD2. V shed 0 bases and J 1 base; nucleotides not matched to a gene: 7. The germline CDR1 and CDR2 sequences are SGDLS and YYNGEE. There are 16 residues in the CDR3. The CDR3 DNA reads as TGTGCCAGCAGCGTAGCTGGGGGGGAGGGTTCCTACGAGCAGTACTTC. Amino acid sequence: CASSVAGGEGSYEQYF.

Here the CDR3 DNA reads TGTGCCAGCAGCCAGACAGGGGGCCTAGCTAACTATGGCTACACCTTC. The encoded protein is CASSQTGGLANYGYTF. The chain joins TRBV2 to TRBJ1-2; TRBD1 aligns across 10 bases. V lost 6 bases, J lost 0 bases, and 7 bases stayed unmatched. The CDR3 spans 16 residues. Looked up from germline, CDR1 is SNHLY and CDR2 is FYNNEI.

The chain recombines TRBV24-1 with TRBJ1-2; D is unresolved. V lost 1 base, J lost 3 bases, and 8 bases lay in between. The CDR3 is 14 amino acids. Germline V gene sequence: CDR1 KGHDR, CDR2 SFDVKD. The CDR3 nucleotides are TGTGCCACCAGTGATTTTGCGCAGTACTATGGCTACACCTTC. Protein sequence: CATSDFAQYYGYTF.

The chain employs TRBV7-8 and TRBJ2-1; a weak D match, TRBD2 (5 bases). CDR1 and CDR2 from the germline V gene are SGHVS and FQNEAQ. This CDR3 spans 14 amino acids. V was clipped by 2 bases and J by 5 bases, with 10 bases between them. CDR3 bases: TGTGCCAGCAGCTTAAGTTTCGGGAACAATGAGCAGTTCTTC. Translated: CASSLSFGNNEQFF.

This chain uses TRBV3-1 (or the pseudogene TRBV3-2) with TRBJ1-3; D ambiguous. CDR1 is LGHDT, CDR2 YNNKEL, per germline (reference sequence). The CDR3 spans 15 residues. Trimming took off 1 base at V and 0 bases at J, with 7 bases between the two ends. As DNA, the CDR3 is TGTGCCAGCAGCCAAGCTCGGCGCTCTGGAAACACCATATATTTT. Translation: CASSQARRSGNTIYF.